This TCR beta chain was profiled in a study of cytomegalovirus exposure and HLA in healthy donors. PCR involved 60 Vbeta and 13 Jbeta primers. This table comes from immunoSEQ multiplex PCR, and its TCRdb copy is limited to in-frame clones, with some not included. Of around 210,000 clones listed, roughly four fifths were seen once; the top ten hold less than 3.5%. This clone has only a few counts. Germline CDR1 and CDR2: MDHEN and SYDVKM. CDR3 length: 18 amino acids. J was trimmed by 2 bases and V by 3 bases; bases with no gene match: 12. This chain connects TRBV28 to TRBJ1-5; 8 bases line up with TRBD1. Sequenced input: PBMCs. This receptor was identified in a woman in her thirties or forties in good health and CMV-seronegative. The CDR3 sequence: CASSLTGAFFIGNQPQHF. Here the CDR3 DNA reads TGTGCCAGCAGTTTGACAGGGGCCTTCTTTATAGGCAATCAGCCCCAGCATTTT. The complete variable domain, with remaining parts taken from reference TRBV28 and TRBJ1-5, reads DVKVTQSSRYLVKRTGEKVFLECVQDMDHENMFWYRQDPGLGLRLIYFSYDVKMKEKGDIPEGYSVSREKKERFSLILESASTNQTSMYLCASSLTGAFFIGNQPQHFGDGTRLSIL.